Listed below are T cell receptor beta chains from one sample, sequenced in a study of blood T cell repertoires in COVID-19. The method was immunoSEQ multiplex PCR; TCRdb's version includes in-frame clones alone and lacks a portion of them. The top ten hold approximately 5.3% of the sample, which has 250,000 to 300,000 clones, approximately 86% seen once. Material for sequencing was peripheral blood. These TCRs come from a woman aged 60 to 75 with COVID-19, enrolled during active disease. Each CDR3 is given with its conserved first and last residue. A D gene is named only where the DNA matches it firmly. Clone size appears in some rows only: once, few, many, or a class for an expanded clone.

>15|.|TRBJ2-5|TRBV5-1|TRBD2
CASTRASGSQETQYF
TGCGCCAGCACAAGGGCTAGCGGGTCCCAAGAGACCCAGTACTTC
>14|.|TRBJ1-2|TRBV5-4|.
CASSPEGRPYGYTF
TGTGCCAGCAGCCCGGAGGGTCGACCCTATGGCTACACCTTC
>15|once|TRBJ2-7|TRBV10-3|TRBD1
CAISGDRGGSYEQYF
TGTGCCATCAGTGGGGACAGGGGTGGATCCTACGAGCAGTACTTC
>15|.|TRBJ1-5|TRBV3-1/TRBV3-2|.
CASSQDSRGQQPQHF
TGTGCCAGCAGCCAAGATTCTAGGGGTCAGCAGCCCCAGCATTTT
>19|few|TRBJ2-7|TRBV6-2/TRBV6-3|TRBD2
CASSQIPGLAGGYSYEQYF
TGTGCCAGCAGTCAAATTCCGGGACTAGCGGGAGGGTACTCCTACGAGCAGTACTTC
>15|.|TRBJ2-7|TRBV18|.
CASSEDRRLPYEQYF
TGTGCCAGCTCAGAAGACAGGCGTCTCCCCTACGAGCAGTACTTC
>16|.|TRBJ2-1|TRBV9|.
CASSVVDGSSYNEQFF
TGTGCCAGCAGCGTAGTTGACGGGAGCTCCTACAATGAGCAGTTCTTC
>13|.|TRBJ2-1|TRBV30|.
CAWNRDTYNEQFF
TGTGCCTGGAACCGGGATACCTACAATGAGCAGTTCTTC
>14|once|TRBJ1-4|TRBV10-3|.
CAISELLGGEKLFF
TGTGCCATCAGTGAGCTCCTCGGGGGTGAAAAACTGTTTTTT
>15|once|TRBJ2-1|TRBV19|TRBD2
CASMEGLAGRGEQFF
TGTGCCAGTATGGAGGGACTAGCGGGAAGGGGGGAGCAGTTCTTC